This record looks at one T cell receptor (beta chain) sequence and its context. Its binding antigen is unknown. Base-call qualities are not available, and no considerably larger clone is one nucleotide away. Each collaborating institution followed its own protocols to collect whole blood in K2EDTA tubes. For TCRbeta analysis, collaborators shipped samples in one of three forms: frozen whole blood, isolated PBMCs, or DNA extracted from either of those sample types. TCRbeta CDR3 regions were amplified from genomic DNA by means of the immunoSEQ Assay, a bias-controlled multiplex PCR. The authors' analysis ran thus. Within the assay, amplification of reference gene primers was used to estimate how many nucleated cells each sample contained. Sequence reads were collapsed and filtered to measure the absolute abundance of every unique TCRbeta CDR3 rearrangement. For each sample, productive Simpson clonality was calculated as the square root of Simpson's diversity index across productive rearrangements. TCRdb limited this immuneACCESS table to in-frame rearrangements with V and J called. A share of clones is missing; checked studies link under half to unresolved V genes, and the rest is unexplained. V and J calls and clone size are given by that table; D and trimming were obtained from the DNA. The sample table records 95,000 to 110,000 clones; approximately 80% of these occur just once. Roughly 29% of the sample goes to the ten largest clones.

The data are from a study of blood T cell repertoires in COVID-19 (dated by TCRdb to about 2020). As for the study more broadly: The collaborator samples originated in the United States, Italy and Spain and spanned the acute and convalescent phases of COVID-19. The material from the prospective study consisted of cDNA or gDNA derived from T cells, B-cell-depleted T cells, or PBMCs. Subjects who had been exposed to COVID-19, were actively infected with it, or had recovered from it provided the deeply sampled blood TCRbeta repertoires that made up the dataset. The repertoires were released in a freely available public database meant as a resource for research on the immune response to SARS-CoV-2. Samples were obtained from the ongoing ImmuneRACE study (first 160 participants) and from 1,254 subjects provided by 6 global collaborators. A de-identified subject ID, COVID-19 status, age in years and sex were almost always included in the sample metadata. Where HLA class I and class II types were available, the types were taken from metadata supplied by the sample provider, not from assay-based typing.

Results and caveats for the whole study, not just this receptor: Clinical and demographic metadata were provided uncurated, with the amount varying by source and participant.

The germline V gene sets CDR1 to SNHLY and CDR2 to FYNNEI. Compared with germline, V lacks 3 bases and J lacks 4 bases; bases without a gene match: 11. From the cysteine up to the phenylalanine, the CDR3 has a length of 17 residues. Only CDR3 DNA remains: 51 bases, in frame from the first base. The receptor comes from a man aged 60 to 75 with acute or convalescent COVID-19. The sequenced material came from peripheral blood. The chain is encoded by TRBV2 joined to TRBJ2-3, with 9 junctional bases fitting TRBD1. CDR3 loop: CASSEARPGTGPDTQYF. The sequenced DNA is TGTGCCAGCAGTGAGGCACGTCCCGGGACAGGGCCAGATACGCAGTATTTT.